This T cell receptor (beta chain) was sequenced during a study of blood T cell repertoires in COVID-19. Germline CDR1 reads LGHNA; CDR2 reads YNFKEQ. V lost 4 bases and J 0 bases, leaving 10 bases between the germline ends. The CDR3 spans 15 residues. The method was immunoSEQ multiplex PCR; TCRdb's version includes in-frame clones alone and lacks a portion of them. The sample holds 220,000 or so clones, about 89% seen once. The chain joins TRBV4-2 to TRBJ2-4; D not certain. The receptor was derived from a man aged 55 to 70 who had recovered from COVID-19. Sequencing was done on a sample of peripheral blood. The CDR3 region is CASSLGVLAKNIQYF. CDR3 sequence (DNA): TGTGCCAGCAGCCTGGGCGTCTTAGCCAAAAACATTCAGTACTTC.